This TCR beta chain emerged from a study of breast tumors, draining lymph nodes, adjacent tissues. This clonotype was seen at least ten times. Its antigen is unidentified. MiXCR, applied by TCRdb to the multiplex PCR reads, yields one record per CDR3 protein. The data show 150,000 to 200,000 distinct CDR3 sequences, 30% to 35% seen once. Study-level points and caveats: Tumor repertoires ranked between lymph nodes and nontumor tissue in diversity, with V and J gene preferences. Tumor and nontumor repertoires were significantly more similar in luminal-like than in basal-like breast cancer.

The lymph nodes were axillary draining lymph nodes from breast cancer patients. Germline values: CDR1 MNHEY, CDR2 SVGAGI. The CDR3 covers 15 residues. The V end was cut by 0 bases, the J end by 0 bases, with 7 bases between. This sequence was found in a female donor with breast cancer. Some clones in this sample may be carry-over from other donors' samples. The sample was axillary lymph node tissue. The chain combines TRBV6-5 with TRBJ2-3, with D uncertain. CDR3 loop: CASSYSRRSTDTQYF. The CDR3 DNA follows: TGTGCCAGCAGTTACTCGAGACGTAGCACAGATACGCAGTATTTT.